This TCR beta chain was identified during a study of OX40 agonist ivuxolimab in advanced cancers. Study overall: Patients were dosed with the agonistic anti-OX40 (CD134) antibody ivuxolimab. Three partial responders included one hepatocellular carcinoma patient and two cutaneous melanoma patients.

This clone was observed a handful of times. Libraries were prepared by immunoSEQ multiplex PCR; TCRdb keeps only in-frame clonotypes and omits some of them. Among about 73,000 clones listed, 88% were seen once. This CDR3 comprises 12 residues. Trimming cost V 8 bases and J 6 bases, with 11 bases left between them. Germline V gene sequence: CDR1 MNHNY, CDR2 SVGAGI (reference sequence). This chain uses TRBV6-6 with TRBJ1-5; D is uncertain. The origin of this receptor is an adult with an advanced solid tumor such as melanoma, head and neck, liver or kidney cancer. The specimen comprised CD4+ or CD8+ T cells sorted from blood, sampled in a trial of the OX40 agonist ivuxolimab. The CDR3 loop reads CASSQPSQPQHF. In nucleotides, the CDR3 is TGTGCCAGCTCGCAGCCTAGTCAGCCCCAGCATTTT.